This T cell receptor (beta chain) derives from a study of identical twins. On this clonotype: Its specificity is not known. At one end, the junction sequence differs from germline, possibly due to a read error.

Notes on the study in general: A lower insertion count was a feature of abundant cord blood beta clonotypes, with no such feature in memory repertoires. Excess low generation probability was seen in twin-shared out-of-frame alpha sequences.

Unique molecular identifiers were present on the cDNA, which also gained a universal primer site by template switching. TCRdb used MiXCR to reprocess the 5' RACE reads, holding one entry per CDR3 protein. The sample has 1.5 million or so distinct CDR3 sequences; roughly a third are singletons. The CDR3 runs to 15 residues. Germline V lookup: CDR1 DFQATT, CDR2 SNEGSKA (reference sequence). The source material was cord blood. This receptor was taken from a newborn girl in good health. This chain uses TRBV20-1 with TRBJ1-5; 10 bases are a match to TRBD1. This CDR3 reads CSARDIRTGGGPRHF. The CDR3 bases are TGCAGTGCTAGAGATATTAGGACAGGGGGAGGGCCCCGGCATTTT.